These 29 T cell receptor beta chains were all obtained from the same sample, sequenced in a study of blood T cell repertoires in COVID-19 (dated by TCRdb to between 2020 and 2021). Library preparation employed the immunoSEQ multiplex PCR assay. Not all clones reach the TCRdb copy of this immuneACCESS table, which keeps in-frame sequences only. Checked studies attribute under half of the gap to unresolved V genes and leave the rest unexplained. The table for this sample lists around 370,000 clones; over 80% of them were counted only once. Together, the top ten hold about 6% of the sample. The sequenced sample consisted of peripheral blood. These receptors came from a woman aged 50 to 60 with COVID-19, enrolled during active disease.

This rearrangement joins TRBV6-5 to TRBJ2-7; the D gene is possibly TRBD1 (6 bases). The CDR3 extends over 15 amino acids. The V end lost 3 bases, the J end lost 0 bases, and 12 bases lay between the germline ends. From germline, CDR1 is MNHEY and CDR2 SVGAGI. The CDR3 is CASSYDGGRSYEQYF. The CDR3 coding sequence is TGTGCCAGCAGTTATGATGGGGGCCGCTCCTACGAGCAGTACTTC.

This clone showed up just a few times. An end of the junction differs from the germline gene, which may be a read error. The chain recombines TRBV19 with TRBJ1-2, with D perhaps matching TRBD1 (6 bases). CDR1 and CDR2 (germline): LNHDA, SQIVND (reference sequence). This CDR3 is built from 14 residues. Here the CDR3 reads CASTISQGFWGYTF. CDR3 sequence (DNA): TGTGCCAGTACTATATCACAGGGTTTCTGGGGCTACACCTTC.

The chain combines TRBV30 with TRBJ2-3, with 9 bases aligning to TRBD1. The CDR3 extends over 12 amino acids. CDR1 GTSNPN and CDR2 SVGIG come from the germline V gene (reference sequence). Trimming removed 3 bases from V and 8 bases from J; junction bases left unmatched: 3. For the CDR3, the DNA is TGTGCCTGGAGCGGACAGGGGCTTACGCAGTATTTT. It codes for CAWSGQGLTQYF. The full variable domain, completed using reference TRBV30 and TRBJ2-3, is SQTIHQWPATLVQPVGSPLSLECTVEGTSNPNLYWYRQAAGRGLQLLFYSVGIGQISSEVPQNLSASRPQDRQFILSSKKLLLSDSGFYLCAWSGQGLTQYFGPGTRLTVL.

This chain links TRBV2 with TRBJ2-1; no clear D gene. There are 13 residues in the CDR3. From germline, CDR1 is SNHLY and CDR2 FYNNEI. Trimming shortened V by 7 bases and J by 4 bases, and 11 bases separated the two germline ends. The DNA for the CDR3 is TGTGCCAGCATGGTCAGCGAATACAATGAGCAGTTCTTC. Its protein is CASMVSEYNEQFF. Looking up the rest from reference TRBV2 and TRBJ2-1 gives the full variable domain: EPEVTQTPSHQVTQMGQEVILRCVPISNHLYFYWYRQILGQKVEFLVSFYNNEISEKSEIFDDQFSVERPDGSNFTLKIRSTKLEDSAMYFCASMVSEYNEQFFGPGTRLTVL.

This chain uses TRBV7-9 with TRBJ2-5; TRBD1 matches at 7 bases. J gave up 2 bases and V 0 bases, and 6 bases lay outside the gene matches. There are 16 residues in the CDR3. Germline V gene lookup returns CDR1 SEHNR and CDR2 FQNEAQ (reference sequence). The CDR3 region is CASSLALRGPQETQYF. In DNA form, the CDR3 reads TGTGCCAGCAGCTTAGCTTTAAGGGGGCCTCAAGAGACCCAGTACTTC.

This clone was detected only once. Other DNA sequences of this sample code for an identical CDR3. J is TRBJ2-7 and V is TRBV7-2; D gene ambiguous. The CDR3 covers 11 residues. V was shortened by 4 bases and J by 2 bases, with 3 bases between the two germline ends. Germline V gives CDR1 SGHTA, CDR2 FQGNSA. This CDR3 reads CASSSAYEQYF. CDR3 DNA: TGTGCCAGCAGCTCAGCCTACGAGCAGTACTTC.

In nucleotides, the CDR3 is TGTGCCAGCAGTCATGGGACTAGCGGGAGATACGAGCAGTACTTC. It translates to CASSHGTSGRYEQYF. The chain has TRBV2 and TRBJ2-7; 14 bases are shared with TRBD2. From germline, CDR1 is SNHLY and CDR2 FYNNEI. This CDR3 region has 15 residues. Unmatched junction bases numbered 4, after V lost 5 bases and J lost 4 bases. The whole variable domain, filled in from reference TRBV2 and TRBJ2-7, reads EPEVTQTPSHQVTQMGQEVILRCVPISNHLYFYWYRQILGQKVEFLVSFYNNEISEKSEIFDDQFSVERPDGSNFTLKIRSTKLEDSAMYFCASSHGTSGRYEQYFGPGTRLTVT.

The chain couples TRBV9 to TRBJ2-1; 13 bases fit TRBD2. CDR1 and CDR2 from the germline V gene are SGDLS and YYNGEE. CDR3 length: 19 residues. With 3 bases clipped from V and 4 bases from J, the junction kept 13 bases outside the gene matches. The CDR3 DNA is TGTGCCAGCAGCGAGGGGGTATCGGGACTAGCGGGGAAATACAATGAGCAGTTCTTC. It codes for CASSEGVSGLAGKYNEQFF.

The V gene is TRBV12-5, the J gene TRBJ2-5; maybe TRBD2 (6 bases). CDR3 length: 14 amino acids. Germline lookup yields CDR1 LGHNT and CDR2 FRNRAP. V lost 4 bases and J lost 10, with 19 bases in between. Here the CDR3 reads CASGSGLGESIQYF. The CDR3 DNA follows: TGTGCTAGTGGTTCGGGACTGGGGGAATCTATCCAGTACTTC.

The CDR3: CASSLAFGGVDTQYF. CDR3 sequence (DNA): TGTGCCAGCAGCTTAGCCTTTGGAGGGGTAGATACGCAGTATTTT. The rearrangement joins TRBV7-2 to TRBJ2-3; tentative D call: TRBD2 (6 bases). The CDR3 runs to 15 residues. Germline CDR1 and CDR2: SGHTA and FQGNSA. Trimming took 0 bases from V and 5 from J, leaving 12 bases between them.

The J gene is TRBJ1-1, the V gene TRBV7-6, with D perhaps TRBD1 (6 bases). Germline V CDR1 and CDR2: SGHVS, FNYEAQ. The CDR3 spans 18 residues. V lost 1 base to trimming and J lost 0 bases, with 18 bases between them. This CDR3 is CASSLVPFQQGMNTEAFF. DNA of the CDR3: TGTGCCAGCAGCTTAGTACCATTCCAACAGGGCATGAACACTGAAGCTTTCTTT.

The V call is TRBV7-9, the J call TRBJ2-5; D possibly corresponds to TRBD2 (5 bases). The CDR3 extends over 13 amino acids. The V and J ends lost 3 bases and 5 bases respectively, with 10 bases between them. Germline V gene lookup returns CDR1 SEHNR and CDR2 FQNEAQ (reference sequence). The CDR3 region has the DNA TGTGCCAGCAGCTTGGAGGTCGTTGAGACCCAGTACTTC. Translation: CASSLEVVETQYF.

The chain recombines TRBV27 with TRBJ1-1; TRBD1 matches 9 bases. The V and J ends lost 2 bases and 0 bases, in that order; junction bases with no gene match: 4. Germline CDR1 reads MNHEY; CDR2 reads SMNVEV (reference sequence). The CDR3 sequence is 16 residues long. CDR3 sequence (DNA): TGTGCCAGCAGTTTAGGGGGACAGGGAATGAACACTGAAGCTTTCTTT. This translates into CASSLGGQGMNTEAFF.

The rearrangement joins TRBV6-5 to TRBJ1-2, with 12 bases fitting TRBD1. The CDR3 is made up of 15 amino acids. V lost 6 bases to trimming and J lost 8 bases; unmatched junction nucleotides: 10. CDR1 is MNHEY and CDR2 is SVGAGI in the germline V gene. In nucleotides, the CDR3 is TGTGCCAGCAGGGATACGGGACAGGGGGCTTGGGGCTACACCTTC. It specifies CASRDTGQGAWGYTF.

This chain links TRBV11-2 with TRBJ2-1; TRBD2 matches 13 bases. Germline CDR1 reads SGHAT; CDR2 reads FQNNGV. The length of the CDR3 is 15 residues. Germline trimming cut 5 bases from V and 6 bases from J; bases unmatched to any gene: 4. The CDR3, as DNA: TGTGCCAGCAGCGGGCGACTAGCGGGGGGCAATGAGCAGTTCTTC. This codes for CASSGRLAGGNEQFF.

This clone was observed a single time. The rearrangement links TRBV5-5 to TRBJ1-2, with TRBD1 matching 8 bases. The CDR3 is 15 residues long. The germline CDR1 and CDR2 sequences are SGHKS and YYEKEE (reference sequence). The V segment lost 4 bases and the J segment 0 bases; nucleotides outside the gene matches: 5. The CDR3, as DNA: TGTGCCAGCAGCATTGGGACAGGTTCTAACTATGGCTACACCTTC. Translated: CASSIGTGSNYGYTF.

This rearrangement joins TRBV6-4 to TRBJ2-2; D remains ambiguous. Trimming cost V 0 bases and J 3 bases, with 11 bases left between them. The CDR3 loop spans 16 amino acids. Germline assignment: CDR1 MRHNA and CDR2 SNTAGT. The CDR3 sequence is CASSDSPGSYTGELFF. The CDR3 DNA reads TGTGCCAGCAGTGACTCGCCCGGGTCCTACACCGGGGAGCTGTTTTTT.

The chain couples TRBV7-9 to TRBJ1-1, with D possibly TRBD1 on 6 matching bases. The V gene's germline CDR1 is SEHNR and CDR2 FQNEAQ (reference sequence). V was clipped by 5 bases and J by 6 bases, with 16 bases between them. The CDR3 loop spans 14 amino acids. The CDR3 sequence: CASSTRGGRAEAFF. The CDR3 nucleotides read TGTGCCAGCAGCACCCGGGGGGGGCGGGCTGAAGCTTTCTTT.

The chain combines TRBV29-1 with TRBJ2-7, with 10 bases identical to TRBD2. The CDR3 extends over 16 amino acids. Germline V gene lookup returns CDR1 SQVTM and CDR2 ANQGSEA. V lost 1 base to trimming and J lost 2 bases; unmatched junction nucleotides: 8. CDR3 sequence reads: CSVEGPPSGGTYEQYF. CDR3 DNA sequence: TGCAGCGTTGAAGGCCCCCCTAGCGGGGGAACCTACGAGCAGTACTTC.

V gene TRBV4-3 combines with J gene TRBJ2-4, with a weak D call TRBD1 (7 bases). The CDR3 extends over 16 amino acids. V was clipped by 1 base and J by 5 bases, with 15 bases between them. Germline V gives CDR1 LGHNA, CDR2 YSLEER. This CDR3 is CASSQGQGGGQNIQYF. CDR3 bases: TGCGCCAGCAGCCAAGGACAGGGAGGAGGTCAAAACATTCAGTACTTC.

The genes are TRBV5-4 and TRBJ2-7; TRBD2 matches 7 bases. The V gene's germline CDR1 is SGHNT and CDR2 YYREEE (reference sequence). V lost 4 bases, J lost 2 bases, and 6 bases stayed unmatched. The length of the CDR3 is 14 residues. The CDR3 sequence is CASSLGGTTYEQYF. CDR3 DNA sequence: TGTGCCAGCAGCCTGGGCGGGACTACCTACGAGCAGTACTTC.

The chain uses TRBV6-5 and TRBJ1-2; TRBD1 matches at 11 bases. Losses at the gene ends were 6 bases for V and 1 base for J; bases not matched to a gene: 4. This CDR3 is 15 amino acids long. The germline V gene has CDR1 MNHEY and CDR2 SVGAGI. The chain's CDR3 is CASSPDRGRNYGYTF. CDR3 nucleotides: TGTGCCAGCAGCCCGGACAGGGGGCGTAACTATGGCTACACCTTC.

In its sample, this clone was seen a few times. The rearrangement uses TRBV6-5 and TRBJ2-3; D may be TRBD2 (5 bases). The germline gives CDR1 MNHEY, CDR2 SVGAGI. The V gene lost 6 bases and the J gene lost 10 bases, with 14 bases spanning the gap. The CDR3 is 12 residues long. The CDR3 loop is CASSSWPRAQYF. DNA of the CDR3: TGTGCCAGCAGCTCCTGGCCGCGGGCGCAGTATTTT.

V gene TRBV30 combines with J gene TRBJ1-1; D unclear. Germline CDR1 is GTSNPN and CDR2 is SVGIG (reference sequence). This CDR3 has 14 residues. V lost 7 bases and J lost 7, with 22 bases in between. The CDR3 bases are TGTGCCTTAAGCAGCGGGGAATTTCGGGATGAAGCTTTCTTT. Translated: CALSSGEFRDEAFF.

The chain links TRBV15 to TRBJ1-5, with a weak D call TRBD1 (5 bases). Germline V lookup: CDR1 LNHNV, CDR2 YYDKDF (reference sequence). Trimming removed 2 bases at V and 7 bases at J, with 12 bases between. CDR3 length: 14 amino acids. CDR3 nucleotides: TGTGCCACCAGCAGACGGGGGGGGAACCAGCCCCAGCATTTT. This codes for CATSRRGGNQPQHF.

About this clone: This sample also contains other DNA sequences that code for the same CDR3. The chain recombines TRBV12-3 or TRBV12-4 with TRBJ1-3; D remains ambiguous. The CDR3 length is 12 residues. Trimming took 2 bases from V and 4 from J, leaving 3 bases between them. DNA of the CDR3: TGTGCCAGCAGTTTATCGGGAAACACCATATATTTT. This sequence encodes CASSLSGNTIYF.

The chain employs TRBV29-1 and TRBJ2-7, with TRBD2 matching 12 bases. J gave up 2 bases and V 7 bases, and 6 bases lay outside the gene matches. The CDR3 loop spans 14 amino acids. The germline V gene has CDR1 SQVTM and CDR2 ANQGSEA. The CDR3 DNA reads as TGCAGCGCCTTCGGACTAGCGGGAACCTACGAGCAGTACTTC. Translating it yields CSAFGLAGTYEQYF.

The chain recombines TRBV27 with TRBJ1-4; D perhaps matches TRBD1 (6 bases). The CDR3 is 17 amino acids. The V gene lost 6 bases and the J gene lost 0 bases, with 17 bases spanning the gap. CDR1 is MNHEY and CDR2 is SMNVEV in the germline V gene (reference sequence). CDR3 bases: TGTGCCAGCAGCTCCAGGGGAGCGGCCTCAACTAATGAAAAACTGTTTTTT. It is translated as CASSSRGAASTNEKLFF.

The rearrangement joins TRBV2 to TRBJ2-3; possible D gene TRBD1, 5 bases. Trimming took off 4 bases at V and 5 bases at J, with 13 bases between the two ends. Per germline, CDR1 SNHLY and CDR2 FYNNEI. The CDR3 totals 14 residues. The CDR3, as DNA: TGTGCCAGCAGTGTCACAAAGGGGAAAGATACGCAGTATTTT. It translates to CASSVTKGKDTQYF.